This passage covers 18 T cell receptor beta chains from one sample sequenced in a study of blood T cell repertoires in COVID-19. Clones were read by immunoSEQ multiplex PCR, and TCRdb kept only the in-frame ones, dropping some. The sample has tens of thousands of clones, nearly 80% seen once. Sequencing used peripheral blood. The receptors shown here come from a man aged 80 or over with acute or convalescent COVID-19.

The sample holds one count of this clone. The V gene is TRBV24-1, the J gene TRBJ2-1; D possibly corresponds to TRBD1 (5 bases). The V gene's germline CDR1 is KGHDR and CDR2 SFDVKD. CDR3 length: 13 amino acids. V dropped 3 bases and J dropped 8 bases, with 10 bases sitting between them. CDR3 in amino acids: CATSDQGSDEQFF. CDR3 DNA: TGTGCCACCAGTGATCAGGGATCCGATGAGCAGTTCTTC.

The V call is TRBV9, the J call TRBJ2-2, with TRBD2 matching over 11 bases. The CDR3 extends over 20 amino acids. Germline V gene lookup returns CDR1 SGDLS and CDR2 YYNGEE. With 4 bases clipped from V and 3 bases from J, the junction kept 17 bases outside the gene matches. The CDR3 here is CASSPFLGVAGGRDTGELFF. The CDR3 DNA is TGTGCCAGCAGCCCATTTCTCGGGGTAGCGGGGGGGCGTGACACCGGGGAGCTGTTTTTT.

The rearrangement joins TRBV6-5 to TRBJ2-1; possibly TRBD2 for D (6 bases). This CDR3 is 14 amino acids long. V lost 6 bases to trimming and J lost 8 bases, with 17 bases between them. Germline V gene sequence: CDR1 MNHEY, CDR2 SVGAGI. CDR3 nucleotides: TGTGCCAGCAGCTGGGGACTTTCGAGCGATGAGCAGTTCTTC. Its translation: CASSWGLSSDEQFF.

The chain has TRBV20-1 and TRBJ1-2; D is undetermined. The CDR3 is 13 residues long. With 3 bases removed from V and 2 bases from J, the gap between germline ends came to 10 bases. CDR1 and CDR2 from the germline V gene are DFQATT and SNEGSKA (reference sequence). The CDR3 coding sequence is TGCAGTGCTAGTTGGGGAGTCAACTATGGCTACACCTTC. Its translation: CSASWGVNYGYTF.

The gene calls are TRBV7-2 and TRBJ2-1, with 11 bases that match TRBD2. The germline V gene encodes CDR1 SGHTA and CDR2 FQGNSA. There are 16 residues in the CDR3. Unmatched junction bases numbered 8, after V lost 6 bases and J lost 4 bases. CDR3 in DNA: TGTGCCAGCAGTCGAACTAGCGGGGGTACTTACAATGAGCAGTTCTTC. The encoded protein is CASSRTSGGTYNEQFF.

CDR3 in DNA: TGTGCCAGCAGCGTAGGTAGCAGCTCTGGAAACACCATATATTTT. This sequence encodes CASSVGSSSGNTIYF. This rearrangement joins TRBV9 to TRBJ1-3, with D unresolved. The V gene lost 0 bases and the J gene lost 0 bases, with 7 bases spanning the gap. The germline CDR1 and CDR2 sequences are SGDLS and YYNGEE. The CDR3 spans 15 residues.

The V and J genes are TRBV15 and TRBJ2-2, with 7 bases lining up with TRBD1. Germline trimming cut 2 bases from V and 1 base from J; bases unmatched to any gene: 7. CDR3 length: 17 residues. The germline CDR1 and CDR2 sequences are LNHNV and YYDKDF (reference sequence). In DNA, the CDR3 is TGTGCCACCAGCAGACGCCCGGGACAGCGGAACACCGGGGAGCTGTTTTTT. Protein sequence: CATSRRPGQRNTGELFF.

This chain joins TRBV5-5 and TRBJ2-7, with D possibly TRBD2 on 5 matching bases. The V end lost 1 base, the J end lost 5 bases, and 10 bases lay between the germline ends. The germline gives CDR1 SGHKS, CDR2 YYEKEE (reference sequence). This CDR3 region has 13 residues. CDR3 nucleotide sequence: TGTGCCAGCAGCTTGTGGGGAGAAAACGAGCAGTACTTC. As protein: CASSLWGENEQYF.

This chain uses TRBV7-2 with TRBJ1-2, with TRBD1 as a possible D gene (5 bases). Germline values: CDR1 SGHTA, CDR2 FQGNSA. With 0 bases removed from V and 2 bases from J, the gap between germline ends came to 16 bases. This CDR3 contains 17 residues. The CDR3: CASSLAKGRTRNYGYTF. The CDR3 region has the DNA TGTGCCAGCAGCTTAGCGAAAGGCAGGACACGGAACTATGGCTACACCTTC.

This chain uses TRBV3-1 (or the pseudogene TRBV3-2) with TRBJ2-3, with D possibly TRBD1 on 6 matching bases. Germline V lookup: CDR1 LGHDT, CDR2 YNNKEL (reference sequence). The CDR3 loop spans 16 amino acids. The V end was cut by 0 bases, the J end by 6 bases, with 16 bases between. CDR3 nucleotide sequence: TGTGCCAGCAGCCAAGAGCGACAGGTGGGTTGGGATACGCAGTATTTT. The encoded protein is CASSQERQVGWDTQYF.

The chain combines TRBV28 with TRBJ1-1, with a tentative D call TRBD1 (6 bases). CDR3 length equals 11 residues. CDR1 is MDHEN and CDR2 is SYDVKM in the germline V gene. The V and J ends lost 10 bases and 3 bases respectively, with 9 bases between them. The DNA for the CDR3 is TGTGCCATCACAGGGCACACTGAAGCTTTCTTT. Translated: CAITGHTEAFF.

The chain uses TRBV7-9 and TRBJ2-7; possible D gene TRBD1, 7 bases. The CDR3 spans 14 residues. Per germline, CDR1 SEHNR and CDR2 FQNEAQ (reference sequence). The V end lost 2 bases, the J end lost 6 bases, and 14 bases lay between the germline ends. The chain's CDR3 is CASSLLHRGGEQYF. The CDR3 DNA is TGTGCCAGCAGCTTATTGCACAGGGGAGGCGAGCAGTACTTC.

This clone appeared a single time. CDR3 protein: CASSQDGTANNEQFF. The CDR3 coding sequence is TGCGCCAGCAGCCAAGATGGGACAGCAAACAATGAGCAGTTCTTC. The chain combines TRBV4-3 with TRBJ2-1, with 7 positions matching TRBD1. V shed 0 bases and J 5 bases; nucleotides not matched to a gene: 4. This CDR3 comprises 15 residues. Germline V gives CDR1 LGHNA, CDR2 YSLEER.

V and J are TRBV5-6 and TRBJ1-2, with 11 positions matching TRBD1. The V and J ends lost 0 bases and 3 bases, in that order; junction bases with no gene match: 7. CDR1 and CDR2 (germline): SGHDT, YYEEEE. The CDR3 runs 17 residues. The chain's CDR3 is CASSLDRDRGTYYGYTF. As DNA, the CDR3 is TGTGCCAGCAGCTTGGACCGGGACAGGGGGACTTACTATGGCTACACCTTC.

The chain carries TRBV9 and TRBJ2-5, with a tentative D call TRBD2 (5 bases). V was clipped by 5 bases and J by 4 bases, with 18 bases between them. The germline gives CDR1 SGDLS, CDR2 YYNGEE. The CDR3 consists of 15 residues. CDR3 DNA sequence: TGTGCCAGCAGTTCCGAGGGCTATCCCCGAGAGACCCAGTACTTC. This encodes CASSSEGYPRETQYF. The whole variable domain, filled in from reference TRBV9 and TRBJ2-5, reads DSGVTQTPKHLITATGQRVTLRCSPRSGDLSVYWYQQSLDQGLQFLIQYYNGEERAKGNILERFSAQQFPDLHSELNLSSLELGDSALYFCASSSEGYPRETQYFGPGTRLLVL.

This chain connects TRBV7-2 to TRBJ2-5, with 8 bases identical to TRBD2. CDR1 is SGHTA, CDR2 FQGNSA, per germline. V shed 3 bases, J shed 6 bases, and the junction held 9 bases outside the gene matches. The length of the CDR3 is 15 residues. The CDR3 coding sequence is TGTGCCAGCAGCTTCCTCGGGGGGGCCCGACAGACCCAGTACTTC. It yields the protein CASSFLGGARQTQYF.

The chain combines TRBV6-5 with TRBJ1-1; no definite D call. This CDR3 comprises 13 residues. Trimming took off 3 bases at V and 7 bases at J, with 12 bases between the two ends. CDR1 is MNHEY, CDR2 SVGAGI, per germline. The CDR3 reads CASSYFGEDEAFF. The CDR3 DNA sequence: TGTGCCAGCAGTTATTTCGGGGAGGATGAAGCTTTCTTT.

The chain employs TRBV6-6 and TRBJ2-7; 7 bases agree with TRBD1. This CDR3 has 15 residues. Germline CDR1 and CDR2: MNHNY and SVGAGI (reference sequence). V shed 8 bases and J 3 bases; nucleotides not matched to a gene: 13. CDR3: CASVKNRGRHYEQYF. CDR3 DNA: TGTGCCAGCGTAAAAAACAGGGGCAGACACTACGAGCAGTACTTC.